The T cell receptor beta chain under discussion was sequenced for a study of T cells in Graves' hyperthyroidism and ophthalmopathy. Background on the study: Any treatment followed the collection of peripheral blood at initial diagnosis.

RNA transcripts provided the source from which TCR beta CDR3 regions were amplified. A set of HTBI primers served as the primers for a first-round RT-PCR of the TCR CDR3. TCRdb fed the multiplex PCR reads into MiXCR, producing one record per CDR3 protein. The data contain some 380,000 distinct CDR3 sequences, around an eighth of them singletons. V lost 5 bases and J 6 bases, leaving 13 bases between the germline ends. The CDR3 is 13 amino acids. Exclusion followed for patients with uncontrolled infection, other autoimmune disease, pregnancy or lactation. The authors took PBMCs from roughly 9.7 ml fresh peripheral blood.

The receptor was isolated from a man aged 30 to 39 with Graves' hyperthyroidism that later progressed to Graves' ophthalmopathy. The sequenced material came from blood. This chain links TRBV12-3 or TRBV12-4 with TRBJ1-2, with D possibly matching TRBD1 (5 bases). The CDR3 nucleotides are TGTGCCAGCAGTGATTGGGGGATACATGGCTACACCTTC. The encoded protein is CASSDWGIHGYTF.